This TCR beta chain was captured in a study of blood T cell repertoires in COVID-19. Study overall: The origin of the acute and convalescent COVID-19 samples was the United States, Italy and Spain. T cells, B-cell-depleted T cells, or PBMCs supplied cDNA or gDNA.

The germline gives CDR1 SGHVS, CDR2 FNYEAQ. This CDR3 comprises 15 residues. V dropped 1 base and J dropped 2 bases, with 10 bases sitting between them. The data were produced by immunoSEQ multiplex PCR, yet TCRdb's version contains in-frame clones alone and is incomplete. This sample has just over 75,000 clones; roughly 89% occur once, and the top ten carry roughly 3.5%. The clonotype was recovered from a man between 50 and 59 years old with acute or convalescent COVID-19. Sequencing was performed on peripheral blood. The chain recombines TRBV7-6 with TRBJ2-3, with TRBD1 as a possible D gene (5 bases). The CDR3 DNA reads as TGTGCCAGCAGCTTAGTGGCAGGGCTCACAGATACGCAGTATTTT. This codes for CASSLVAGLTDTQYF.